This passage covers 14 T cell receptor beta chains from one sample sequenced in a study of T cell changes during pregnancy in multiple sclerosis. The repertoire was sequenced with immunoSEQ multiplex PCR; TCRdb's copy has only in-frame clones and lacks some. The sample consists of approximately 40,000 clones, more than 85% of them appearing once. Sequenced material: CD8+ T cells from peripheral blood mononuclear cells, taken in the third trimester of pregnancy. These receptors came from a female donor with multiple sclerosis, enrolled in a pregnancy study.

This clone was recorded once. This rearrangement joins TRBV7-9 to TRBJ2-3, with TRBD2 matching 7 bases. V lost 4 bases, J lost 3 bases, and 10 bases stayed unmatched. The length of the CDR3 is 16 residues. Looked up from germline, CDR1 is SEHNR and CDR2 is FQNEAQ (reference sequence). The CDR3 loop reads CASSSQTSPNTDTQYF. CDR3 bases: TGTGCCAGCAGCTCCCAGACTAGCCCAAATACAGATACGCAGTATTTT.

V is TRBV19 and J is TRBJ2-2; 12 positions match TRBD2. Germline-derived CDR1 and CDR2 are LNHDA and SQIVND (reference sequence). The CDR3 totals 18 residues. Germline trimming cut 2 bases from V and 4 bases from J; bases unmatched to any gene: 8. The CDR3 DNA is TGTGCCAGTAGTATATTGGGACTAGCGGGTGGCATCACCGGGGAGCTGTTTTTT. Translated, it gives CASSILGLAGGITGELFF.

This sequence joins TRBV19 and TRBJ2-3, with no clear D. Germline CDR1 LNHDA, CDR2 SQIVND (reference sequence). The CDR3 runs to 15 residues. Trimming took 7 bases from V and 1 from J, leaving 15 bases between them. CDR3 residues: CASKLKITGTDTQYF. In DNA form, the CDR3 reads TGTGCCAGTAAATTAAAGATTACAGGCACAGATACGCAGTATTTT.

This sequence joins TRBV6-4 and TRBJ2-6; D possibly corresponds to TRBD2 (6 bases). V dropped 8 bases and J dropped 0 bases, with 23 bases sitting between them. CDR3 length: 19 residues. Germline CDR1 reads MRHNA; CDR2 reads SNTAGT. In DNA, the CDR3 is TGTGCCAGCCAACGACCGTACGGGGGTACCCTCTCTGGGGCCAACGTCCTGACTTTC. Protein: CASQRPYGGTLSGANVLTF.

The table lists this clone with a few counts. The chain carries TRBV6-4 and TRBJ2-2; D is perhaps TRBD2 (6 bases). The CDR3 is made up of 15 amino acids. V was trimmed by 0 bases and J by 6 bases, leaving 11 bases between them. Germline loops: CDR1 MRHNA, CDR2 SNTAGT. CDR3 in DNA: TGTGCCAGCAGTGACTCTGGGGGGACTGCCGGGGAGCTGTTTTTT. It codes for CASSDSGGTAGELFF.

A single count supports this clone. The DNA for the CDR3 is TGTGCCAGCAGTTTATCGTCCAGCGGGGGGTACAATGAGCAGTTCTTC. It translates to CASSLSSSGGYNEQFF. This sequence joins TRBV27 and TRBJ2-1; 9 nucleotides line up with TRBD2. There are 16 residues in the CDR3. Germline V lookup: CDR1 MNHEY, CDR2 SMNVEV (reference sequence). V shed 0 bases, J shed 4 bases, and the junction held 4 bases outside the gene matches.

In DNA, the CDR3 is TGCGCCAGCAGCATCTACAGGGCGATTCAGGAGACCCAGTACTTC. This gives the protein CASSIYRAIQETQYF. J is TRBJ2-5 and V is TRBV5-1, with D perhaps TRBD1 (6 bases). The CDR3 consists of 15 residues. The germline V gene encodes CDR1 SGHRS and CDR2 YFSETQ. Trimming left V 4 bases short and J 5 bases short, with 18 bases between.

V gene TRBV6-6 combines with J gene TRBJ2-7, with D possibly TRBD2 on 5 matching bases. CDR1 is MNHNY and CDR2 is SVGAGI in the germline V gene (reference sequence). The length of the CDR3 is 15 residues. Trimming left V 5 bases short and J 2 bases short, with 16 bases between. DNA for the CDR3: TGTGCCAGCAGTGAGGGTGAAGACACGCCCTACGAGCAGTACTTC. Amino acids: CASSEGEDTPYEQYF.

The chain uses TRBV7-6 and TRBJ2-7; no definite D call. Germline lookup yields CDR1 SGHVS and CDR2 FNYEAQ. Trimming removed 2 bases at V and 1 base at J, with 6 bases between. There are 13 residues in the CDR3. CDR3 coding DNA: TGTGCCAGCAGCTTAACCGAGTCCTACGAGCAGTACTTC. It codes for CASSLTESYEQYF.

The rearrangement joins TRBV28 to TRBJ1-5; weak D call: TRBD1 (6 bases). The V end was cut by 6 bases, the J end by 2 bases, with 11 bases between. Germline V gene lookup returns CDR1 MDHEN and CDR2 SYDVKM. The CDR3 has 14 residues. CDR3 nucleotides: TGTGCCAGCAGCTGGGACATTCGCAATCAGCCCCAGCATTTT. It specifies CASSWDIRNQPQHF.

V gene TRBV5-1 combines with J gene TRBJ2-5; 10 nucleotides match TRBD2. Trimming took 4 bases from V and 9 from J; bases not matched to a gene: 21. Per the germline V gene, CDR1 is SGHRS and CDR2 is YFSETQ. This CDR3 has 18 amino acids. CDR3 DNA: TGCGCCAGCAGCCCCGGTCTAGCGGGAGCTGTAGACAAAGGGGCCCAGTACTTC. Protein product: CASSPGLAGAVDKGAQYF.

The CDR3 nucleotides read TGTGCCAGCAGCCTCGGGGGAGCGCGAGAGACCCAGTACTTC. It codes for CASSLGGARETQYF. The V and J genes are TRBV6-5 and TRBJ2-5; a possible D gene is TRBD2 (6 bases). The CDR3 loop spans 14 amino acids. V was clipped by 6 bases and J by 4 bases, with 15 bases between them. Germline values: CDR1 MNHEY, CDR2 SVGAGI.

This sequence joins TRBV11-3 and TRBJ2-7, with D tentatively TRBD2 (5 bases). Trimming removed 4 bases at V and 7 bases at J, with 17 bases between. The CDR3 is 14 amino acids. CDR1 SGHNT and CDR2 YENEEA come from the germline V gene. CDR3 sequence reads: CASSSRLVPGEQYF. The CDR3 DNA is TGTGCCAGCAGCTCGAGGTTGGTCCCGGGGGAGCAGTACTTC.

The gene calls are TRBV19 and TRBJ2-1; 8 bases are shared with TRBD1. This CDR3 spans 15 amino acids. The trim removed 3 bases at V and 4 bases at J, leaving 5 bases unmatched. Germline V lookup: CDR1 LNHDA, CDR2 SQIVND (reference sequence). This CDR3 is CASSMVQGAYNEQFF. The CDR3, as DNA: TGTGCCAGTAGTATGGTGCAGGGGGCGTACAATGAGCAGTTCTTC. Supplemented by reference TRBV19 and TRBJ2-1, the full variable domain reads DGGITQSPKYLFRKEGQNVTLSCEQNLNHDAMYWYRQDPGQGLRLIYYSQIVNDFQKGDIAEGYSVSREKKESFPLTVTSAQKNPTAFYLCASSMVQGAYNEQFFGPGTRLTVL.